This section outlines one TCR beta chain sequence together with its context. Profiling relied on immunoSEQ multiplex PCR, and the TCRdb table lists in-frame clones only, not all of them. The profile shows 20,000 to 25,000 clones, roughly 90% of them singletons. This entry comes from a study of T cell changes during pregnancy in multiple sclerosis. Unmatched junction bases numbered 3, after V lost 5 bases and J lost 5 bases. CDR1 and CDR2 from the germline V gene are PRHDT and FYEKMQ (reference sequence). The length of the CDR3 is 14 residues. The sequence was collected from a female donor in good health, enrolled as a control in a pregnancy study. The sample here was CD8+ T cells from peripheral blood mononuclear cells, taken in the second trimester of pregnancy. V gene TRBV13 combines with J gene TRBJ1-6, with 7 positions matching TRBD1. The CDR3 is CASSQDRDNSPLHF. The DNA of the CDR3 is TGTGCCAGCAGCCAAGACAGGGATAATTCACCCCTCCACTTT.